Detailed here is one T cell receptor beta chain. This CDR3 has 15 residues. V shed 3 bases and J shed 5 bases, with 16 bases lying between them. Germline CDR1 and CDR2: SGHTA and FQGTGA. The assay was immunoSEQ multiplex PCR, and TCRdb's table has in-frame clones only and misses some. The sample carries about 140,000 clones, more than 85% recorded once. The data originate from a study of cytotoxic CD8 clonotypes in ibrutinib-treated CLL. The chain carries TRBV7-3 and TRBJ2-5; D possibly corresponds to TRBD2 (6 bases). This TCR derives from a human donor with chronic lymphocytic leukemia. The material sequenced was PBMCs, taken after 12 months of ibrutinib treatment. The CDR3 protein is CASSFKSGPRETQYF. The CDR3 nucleotides are TGTGCCAGCAGCTTTAAAAGCGGGCCCAGGGAGACCCAGTACTTC.